The 27 T cell receptor beta chains listed next were all sequenced from one sample in a study of blood T cell repertoires in COVID-19 (TCRdb year 2020). Libraries were made using the immunoSEQ multiplex PCR assay. TCRdb's version of the immuneACCESS table is confined to in-frame rearrangements and falls short of the full clone set. An unresolved V gene accounts for under half of the shortfall where checked; the remainder is of unknown origin. Present in this sample are roughly 150,000 clones, roughly 88% of which were seen just once. Of the sample, around 4.2% falls within the top ten clones. The specimen sequenced was PBMCs or T cells enriched from blood (not recorded which). These receptors were collected from a man aged 45-65 years who had recovered from COVID-19.

The V call is TRBV7-2, the J call TRBJ1-5; 12 positions agree with TRBD1. The junction had 9 bases not matched to a gene; V was cut back by 6 bases and J by 0 bases. The length of the CDR3 is 18 residues. Per germline, CDR1 SGHTA and CDR2 FQGNSA. The CDR3 is CASSYGTGGPFSNQPQHF. CDR3 nucleotides: TGTGCCAGCAGTTACGGGACAGGGGGCCCCTTTAGCAATCAGCCCCAGCATTTT.

As regards this clone: The germline gene is not matched at one end of the junction; a read error may be the cause. The chain recombines TRBV7-7 with TRBJ1-1, with unresolved D. The germline V gene has CDR1 SSHAT and CDR2 FNYEAQ (reference sequence). The CDR3 contains 13 residues. Here the CDR3 DNA reads TGTGCTAGCAGCTTAGATACAACCACTGAAGCTTTCTTT. Translating it yields CASSLDTTTEAFF.

The V gene is TRBV19, the J gene TRBJ2-5, with 7 nucleotides matching TRBD1. The J segment lost 4 bases and the V segment lost 4 bases, leaving 9 bases of the junction unmatched. CDR1 is LNHDA and CDR2 is SQIVND in the germline V gene (reference sequence). The CDR3 spans 15 residues. The CDR3 bases are TGTGCCAGTAGTACGCAACAGGGGCTGCCAGAGACCCAGTACTTC. Translated, it gives CASSTQQGLPETQYF.

CDR3 loop: CASKGGARETQYF. In DNA form, the CDR3 reads TGTGCCAGCAAGGGGGGGGCGCGGGAGACCCAGTACTTC. The chain couples TRBV2 to TRBJ2-5; D perhaps matches TRBD2 (7 bases). This CDR3 spans 13 amino acids. V lost 7 bases, J lost 5 bases, and 14 bases lay in between. Germline CDR1 is SNHLY and CDR2 is FYNNEI.

V gene TRBV27 combines with J gene TRBJ2-7; maybe TRBD1 (5 bases). CDR3 length: 15 amino acids. Germline lookup yields CDR1 MNHEY and CDR2 SMNVEV (reference sequence). Trimming stripped 5 bases from V and 3 bases from J, with 17 bases between. The CDR3 DNA follows: TGTGCCAGCAGTCAAAGACAGTCCATAGACTACGAGCAGTACTTC. It translates to CASSQRQSIDYEQYF.

The CDR3 DNA follows: TGTGCCAGCAGTTTGTACAGGGGAAGTCAGCCCCAGCATTTT. Protein sequence: CASSLYRGSQPQHF. J is TRBJ1-5 and V is TRBV28, with TRBD1 identical over 7 bases. Germline assignment: CDR1 MDHEN and CDR2 SYDVKM. The CDR3 spans 14 residues. The junction had 5 bases not matched to a gene; V was cut back by 3 bases and J by 6 bases.

This clone was seen once. J is TRBJ2-2 and V is TRBV21-1; TRBD1, the table's D call, was not compared with the DNA. TRBV21-1 is designated a pseudogene. The CDR3 covers 17 residues. The CDR3: CASSKEKGQGGTGELFF. The CDR3 DNA sequence: TGTGCCAGCAGCAAAGAAAAGGGACAGGGTGGCACCGGGGAGCTGTTTTTT.

The V gene is TRBV15, the J gene TRBJ1-2; 9 nucleotides line up with TRBD1. CDR3 length: 16 residues. Germline-derived CDR1 and CDR2 are LNHNV and YYDKDF (reference sequence). V lost 2 bases and J lost 2; bases outside the gene matches: 6. The CDR3 loop reads CATSRRAGQGNYGYTF. As DNA, the CDR3 is TGTGCCACCAGCAGACGAGCGGGACAGGGAAACTATGGCTACACCTTC.

There are a few counts of this clone. The CDR3 nucleotides read TGTGCCAGCAGTTCGGGACTAGCGGGAGGGTCTTACGAGCAGTACTTC. This codes for CASSSGLAGGSYEQYF. The V gene is TRBV6-5, the J gene TRBJ2-7; 16 positions match TRBD2. Germline CDR1 MNHEY, CDR2 SVGAGI. The V gene end was trimmed by 4 bases and the J gene end by 4 bases; junction bases not matched to a gene: 4. The CDR3 sequence is 16 residues long.

The chain links TRBV18 to TRBJ1-6; 7 nucleotides agree with TRBD1. In germline, CDR1 is KGHSH, CDR2 LQKENI. There are 15 residues in the CDR3. With 4 bases clipped from V and 8 bases from J, the junction kept 8 bases outside the gene matches. Here the CDR3 DNA reads TGTGCCAGCTCACGACAGGGCGCCGGGGATTCACCCCTCCACTTT. Translated: CASSRQGAGDSPLHF.

The V gene is TRBV18, the J gene TRBJ2-5; TRBD1 agrees at 8 bases. CDR1 is KGHSH and CDR2 is LQKENI in the germline V gene. The CDR3 length is 14 residues. J was trimmed by 0 bases and V by 4 bases; bases with no gene match: 1. The CDR3 loop is CASSRDRNQETQYF. The CDR3 DNA reads as TGTGCCAGCTCACGGGACAGGAACCAAGAGACCCAGTACTTC.

The CDR3 DNA is TGTGCCAGCAGCCCCCGAGGACTAGCGGGGGTCCAGTTCTTC. Its protein product is CASSPRGLAGVQFF. V is TRBV7-2 and J is TRBJ2-1; 13 nucleotides agree with TRBD2. Germline V gene sequence: CDR1 SGHTA, CDR2 FQGNSA. J was trimmed by 13 bases and V by 5 bases; bases with no gene match: 8. The CDR3 consists of 14 residues.

This clone occurred once. The chain joins TRBV5-1 to TRBJ2-5, with TRBD1 matching over 7 bases. The CDR3 contains 15 residues. Germline trimming cut 7 bases from V and 4 bases from J; bases unmatched to any gene: 13. The germline CDR1 and CDR2 sequences are SGHRS and YFSETQ. The CDR3 protein is CASDFSGGRGETQYF. DNA for the CDR3: TGCGCCAGCGACTTCTCAGGGGGAAGGGGAGAGACCCAGTACTTC.

The chain combines TRBV18 with TRBJ2-1; D may be TRBD2 (5 bases). Trimming left V 0 bases short and J 7 bases short, with 19 bases between. Germline V gives CDR1 KGHSH, CDR2 LQKENI. CDR3 length: 17 amino acids. The CDR3 nucleotides read TGTGCCAGCTCACCACCGGCGGGCTTGGCGCATGGTAATGAGCAGTTCTTC. Translated: CASSPPAGLAHGNEQFF.

The V call is TRBV19, the J call TRBJ2-1, with TRBD2 identical over 7 bases. V trimming: 6 bases; J trimming: 6 bases; junction bases outside the gene matches: 5. CDR1 LNHDA and CDR2 SQIVND come from the germline V gene (reference sequence). This CDR3 comprises 13 residues. The DNA for the CDR3 is TGTGCCAGTAGCGGACTAGAGTTCAATGAGCAGTTCTTC. It codes for CASSGLEFNEQFF. The full variable domain, rest sourced from reference TRBV19 and TRBJ2-1, is DGGITQSPKYLFRKEGQNVTLSCEQNLNHDAMYWYRQDPGQGLRLIYYSQIVNDFQKGDIAEGYSVSREKKESFPLTVTSAQKNPTAFYLCASSGLEFNEQFFGPGTRLTVL.

The chain has TRBV18 and TRBJ1-2, with D perhaps TRBD1 (5 bases). Per the germline V gene, CDR1 is KGHSH and CDR2 is LQKENI. V was pared by 3 bases and J by 3 bases, with 8 bases between. The length of the CDR3 is 13 residues. CDR3 residues: CASSPSRDYGYTF. CDR3 nucleotide sequence: TGTGCCAGCTCACCCAGCAGGGACTATGGCTACACCTTC.

The chain combines TRBV19 with TRBJ1-6; D is uncertain. V was trimmed by 6 bases and J by 0 bases, leaving 6 bases between them. Germline assignment: CDR1 LNHDA and CDR2 SQIVND (reference sequence). The CDR3 spans 14 residues. This CDR3 reads CASRLSSYNSPLHF. DNA of the CDR3: TGTGCCAGTAGGCTAAGCTCCTATAATTCACCCCTCCACTTT.

The chain joins TRBV7-2 to TRBJ2-1; 10 bases agree with TRBD1. Germline V lookup: CDR1 SGHTA, CDR2 FQGNSA. The CDR3 sequence is 13 residues long. The CDR3 coding sequence is TGTGCTACCCGGACAGGGGGCTACAATGAGCAGTTCTTC. Protein sequence: CATRTGGYNEQFF. Full variable domain (rest looked up from reference TRBV7-2 and TRBJ2-1): GAGVSQSPSNKVTEKGKDVELRCDPISGHTALYWYRQSLGQGLEFLIYFQGNSAPDKSGLPSDRFSAERTGGSVSTLTIQRTQQEDSAVYLCATRTGGYNEQFFGPGTRLTVL.

This chain connects TRBV5-1 to TRBJ2-1, with TRBD1 identical over 7 bases. The CDR3 extends over 15 amino acids. Germline values: CDR1 SGHRS, CDR2 YFSETQ. With 4 bases clipped from V and 9 bases from J, the junction kept 13 bases outside the gene matches. The CDR3 loop is CASSPLPGWDSEQFF. DNA of the CDR3: TGCGCCAGCAGCCCTCTACCAGGATGGGACAGTGAGCAGTTCTTC.

The rearrangement links TRBV4-3 to TRBJ2-1; 11 bases line up with TRBD2. This CDR3 comprises 16 residues. V lost 2 bases, J lost 6 bases, and 6 bases stayed unmatched. Per germline, CDR1 LGHNA and CDR2 YSLEER. Here the CDR3 reads CASSQLMLAGGNEQFF. CDR3 DNA sequence: TGCGCCAGCAGCCAACTAATGCTAGCGGGGGGCAATGAGCAGTTCTTC.

The chain has TRBV7-8 and TRBJ2-5; TRBD2 is a possible D gene (5 bases). V was shortened by 5 bases and J by 5 bases, with 18 bases between the two germline ends. In germline, CDR1 is SGHVS, CDR2 FQNEAQ. The CDR3 runs to 15 residues. CDR3 DNA sequence: TGTGCCAGCAGCAGAGTCCACGGGATGGGGGAGACCCAGTACTTC. Its translation is CASSRVHGMGETQYF.

In DNA, the CDR3 is TGTGCCAGCAGCCGTAGAGGACAGGATAATGAAAAACTGTTTTTT. Its translation: CASSRRGQDNEKLFF. The rearrangement uses TRBV9 and TRBJ1-4; 7 bases align to TRBD1. This CDR3 spans 15 amino acids. Germline V gene data show CDR1 as SGDLS and CDR2 as YYNGEE. V shed 4 bases and J 4 bases; nucleotides not matched to a gene: 7.

This chain connects TRBV10-1 to TRBJ1-2; a possible D gene is TRBD1 (5 bases). V lost 3 bases and J lost 8, with 10 bases in between. CDR1 is WNHNN and CDR2 is SYGVQD in the germline V gene (reference sequence). The CDR3 runs 12 residues. The CDR3 here is CASSDRVRGYTF. Here the CDR3 DNA reads TGCGCCAGCAGTGACAGGGTGAGGGGCTACACCTTC.

In its sample, this clone was seen a few times. This chain uses TRBV27 with TRBJ1-2; maybe TRBD1 (6 bases). CDR3 length: 14 amino acids. In germline, CDR1 is MNHEY, CDR2 SMNVEV (reference sequence). V lost 7 bases and J lost 0, with 12 bases in between. In DNA, the CDR3 is TGTGCCAGCATTCCTGACAGGTCTAACTATGGCTACACCTTC. It yields the protein CASIPDRSNYGYTF.

V and J are TRBV5-1 and TRBJ2-1; 11 nucleotides line up with TRBD2. Unmatched junction bases numbered 6, after V lost 0 bases and J lost 10 bases. Germline assignment: CDR1 SGHRS and CDR2 YFSETQ. The CDR3 consists of 15 residues. CDR3 protein: CASSLDSGRDGEQFF. For the CDR3, the DNA is TGCGCCAGCAGCTTGGATAGCGGGAGGGATGGGGAGCAGTTCTTC.

The gene calls are TRBV6-6 and TRBJ2-3; TRBD2 matches 10 bases. Germline CDR1 MNHNY, CDR2 SVGAGI (reference sequence). V lost 3 bases, J lost 7 bases, and 4 bases stayed unmatched. The CDR3 has 14 residues. DNA for the CDR3: TGTGCCAGCAGTTATGGTAGCGGGAGGTATACGCAGTATTTT. Residues: CASSYGSGRYTQYF.

CDR3 loop: CATSDFPRMVGAFF. CDR3 sequence (DNA): TGTGCCACCAGTGATTTTCCCAGGATGGTCGGAGCTTTCTTT. The chain has TRBV24-1 and TRBJ1-1; D unresolved. V lost 1 base, J lost 10 bases, and 15 bases lay in between. Germline CDR1 reads KGHDR; CDR2 reads SFDVKD. The CDR3 runs 14 residues.